This T cell receptor (beta chain) is from a study of T cell repertoires in ileal Crohn's disease. The CDR3 length is 16 residues. Per germline, CDR1 LNHNV and CDR2 YYDKDF (reference sequence). Losses at the gene ends were 5 bases for V and 9 bases for J; bases not matched to a gene: 18. TCRdb's table, derived via immunoSEQ multiplex PCR, lists solely in-frame clones and lacks some. Here the sample spans some 60,000 clones, roughly 91% being singletons. Time point in this sample: neoterminal ileum biopsy at postoperative endoscopy, about 6 months after surgery. The clonotype comes from an adult with Crohn's disease. The chain carries TRBV15 and TRBJ2-7; 8 nucleotides agree with TRBD2. Sequenced material: ileal tissue. As DNA, the CDR3 is TGTGCCACCAGCGGAGTGGGAACGGGAGGGTCAAGCGGGCAGTACTTC. It codes for CATSGVGTGGSSGQYF.